This T cell receptor beta chain came from a study of spatial heterogeneity in lung cancer. TCRdb reprocessed the 5' RACE reads via MiXCR and lists one record per CDR3 protein. Of about 38,000 distinct CDR3 sequences listed, 7.5% were seen once; the top ten hold 25% to 30%. Losses at the gene ends were 4 bases for V and 5 bases for J; bases not matched to a gene: 15. The length of the CDR3 is 18 residues. Time point described: sample taken at primary tumor resection. The source was PBMCs, collected at surgery. This TCR was sampled from a male donor with early-stage non-small cell lung cancer. The chain joins TRBV12-3 or TRBV12-4 to TRBJ1-2; 11 nucleotides match TRBD1. Written as DNA, the CDR3 is TGTGCCAGCAGTTCTACCGGGACAGGGGGGGTTCTAGGGTATGGCTACACCTTC. It translates to CASSSTGTGGVLGYGYTF.